Sequencing of this T cell receptor (beta chain) was carried out in a study of T cell repertoires in cytomegalovirus infection. At the level of the study: Recently identified HLA-C-restricted CMV epitopes and well-studied HLA-B-restricted CMV epitopes were used by the study.

The CDR3 spans 12 residues. CDR1 and CDR2 from the germline V gene are LNHDA and SQIVND (reference sequence). Trimming left V 8 bases short and J 6 bases short, with 8 bases between. Regarding this clonotype: The antigen is not known.

Study-wide results and limits: Cumulative public TCR beta family frequency identified CMV carriers with the relevant HLA.

TCRdb ran MiXCR on the reads and lists one entry per CDR3 protein. This table holds 110,000 or so distinct CDR3 sequences, under 35% found once. Sample: CD8+ T cells from cultured PBMCs, taken from culture after CMV antigen stimulation. The chain employs TRBV19 and TRBJ1-6; no clear D gene. This TCR was recovered from a human donor in good health (CMV status not recorded). Some clones in this sample may be carry-over from other donors' samples. This chain's CDR3 is CASRRGNSPLHF. CDR3 sequence (DNA): TGTGCCAGTCGACGGGGTAATTCACCCCTCCACTTT.